Listed below are T cell receptor beta chains from one sample, sequenced in a study of shared clonotypes between healthy human individuals. Assay: immunoSEQ multiplex PCR; the TCRdb copy retains only in-frame clones and omits some. This repertoire shows approximately 600,000 clones, roughly 95% found once; its top ten account for around 0.11%. Input material: naive CD8+ T cells sorted from blood. The receptors stem from a woman aged 25 to 39 in good health. Each CDR3 is given with its conserved first and last residue. A D gene is named only where the DNA matches it firmly. A row's size may be missing; if present it is once, few, many or a size class.

clone_size,j_call,v_call,d_call,cdr3_aa,cdr3_nt
-,TRBJ1-4,TRBV19,-,CASSLGSEWKLFF,TGTGCCAGTAGTCTGGGGTCGGAGTGGAAACTGTTTTTT
-,TRBJ2-7,TRBV14,-,CASSQSGWSYEQYF,TGTGCCAGCAGCCAAAGCGGTTGGAGCTACGAGCAGTACTTC
-,TRBJ2-3,TRBV13,TRBD1,CASSPRGQGIRTDTQYF,TGTGCCAGCAGCCCAAGGGGACAGGGGATTCGGACAGATACGCAGTATTTT
-,TRBJ1-3,TRBV5-6,-,CASSLGQLGNTIYF,TGTGCCAGCAGCTTAGGACAGCTCGGAAACACCATATATTTT
-,TRBJ1-1,TRBV25-1,-,CASSDLNARNTEAFF,TGTGCCAGCAGTGATCTAAACGCGCGGAACACTGAAGCTTTCTTT
-,TRBJ1-2,TRBV2,-,CASSDGGRSNYGYTF,TGTGCCAGCAGCGATGGGGGGCGCTCTAACTATGGCTACACCTTC
once,TRBJ2-5,TRBV12-5,TRBD2,CASGLVSSGSVEETQYF,TGTGCTAGTGGTTTGGTAAGTAGCGGGAGTGTTGAAGAGACCCAGTACTTC
-,TRBJ1-1,TRBV11-3,-,CASSLDGTEAFF,TGTGCCAGCAGCTTAGATGGGACAGAAGCTTTCTTT
-,TRBJ2-7,TRBV4-1,-,CASSHTRGGTYEQYF,TGCGCCAGCAGCCATACCAGGGGGGGCACCTACGAGCAGTACTTC
-,TRBJ1-5,TRBV19,-,CASSIGGPQHF,TGTGCCAGTAGTATAGGGGGGCCCCAGCATTTT
-,TRBJ2-7,TRBV25-1,-,CASSEFGPTYEQYF,TGTGCCAGCAGTGAATTTGGACCTACCTACGAGCAGTACTTC
once,TRBJ2-7,TRBV30,-,CAWSEQMGRRISYEQYF,TGTGCCTGGAGTGAACAGATGGGACGGAGAATTTCCTACGAGCAGTACTTC
few,TRBJ1-2,TRBV29-1,-,CSVAGRSYGYTF,TGCAGCGTGGCGGGGCGTAGCTATGGCTACACCTTC
-,TRBJ2-7,TRBV6-5,-,CASSYAPSSYEQYF,TGTGCCAGCAGTTACGCGCCGAGTTCCTACGAGCAGTACTTC
-,TRBJ2-5,TRBV4-2,TRBD1,CASSQDLGQGETQYF,TGTGCCAGCAGCCAAGACCTGGGACAGGGAGAGACCCAGTACTTC
-,TRBJ2-7,TRBV25-1,-,CASSGGNEQYF,TGTGCCAGCAGTGGTGGCAACGAGCAGTACTTC
-,TRBJ1-1,TRBV7-8,-,CASSPTGTEAFF,TGTGCCAGCAGCCCGACGGGAACTGAAGCTTTCTTT
-,TRBJ2-1,TRBV19,TRBD2,CASKNEREAGDEQFF,TGTGCCAGTAAGAATGAGCGGGAGGCGGGGGATGAGCAGTTCTTC
-,TRBJ2-7,TRBV18,-,CASSPRRGLSYEQYF,TGTGCCAGCTCACCTAGACGGGGCCTCTCCTACGAGCAGTACTTC
-,TRBJ2-7,TRBV5-6,TRBD2,CASSLWGGSYEQYF,TGTGCCAGCAGCCTGTGGGGGGGCTCCTACGAGCAGTACTTC
-,TRBJ2-7,TRBV11-2,-,CASSFSGSYEQYF,TGTGCCAGCAGCTTTTCAGGGTCCTACGAGCAGTACTTC
-,TRBJ2-7,TRBV5-5,-,CASRLGAGNEQYF,TGTGCCAGCAGGTTAGGGGCCGGGAACGAGCAGTACTTC
once,TRBJ2-1,TRBV10-3,TRBD1,CAISVGTGAYNEQFF,TGTGCCATCAGTGTGGGGACAGGGGCCTACAATGAGCAGTTCTTC
-,TRBJ2-1,TRBV27,-,CASSKTANSYNEQFF,TGTGCCAGCAGTAAGACAGCAAACTCCTACAATGAGCAGTTCTTC
-,TRBJ2-7,TRBV19,-,CASSAAEMGYEQYF,TGTGCCAGTAGTGCGGCCGAGATGGGCTACGAGCAGTACTTC